The T cell receptor (beta chain) described here comes from a study of shared clonotypes between healthy human individuals. Clones were sequenced by immunoSEQ multiplex PCR, and TCRdb holds only the in-frame ones, with some missing. The table shows approximately 1.5 million clones, with approximately 98% occurring only once. The clonotype originates from a man between 25 and 39 years old in good health. Sequences were obtained from naive CD4+ T cells sorted from blood. The subset was: CD45RA+ positively selected.

For the CDR3, the DNA is TGTGCCAGCTCACCGACTAGCATGGTTGAGCAGTTCTTC. Protein sequence: CASSPTSMVEQFF. V gene TRBV18 combines with J gene TRBJ2-1, with 7 bases identical to TRBD2. Germline loops: CDR1 KGHSH, CDR2 LQKENI. The CDR3 consists of 13 residues. The V segment lost 3 bases and the J segment 9 bases; nucleotides outside the gene matches: 5. The full variable domain, its missing parts supplied by reference TRBV18 and TRBJ2-1, is NAGVMQNPRHLVRRRGQEARLRCSPMKGHSHVYWYRQLPEEGLKFMVYLQKENIIDESGMPKERFSAEFPKEGPSILRIQQVVRGDSAAYFCASSPTSMVEQFFGPGTRLTVL.